The rows below give T cell receptor beta chains drawn from one sample of a study of blood T cell repertoires in COVID-19. Only in-frame clones appear in the TCRdb table, and some are missing; sequencing was by immunoSEQ multiplex PCR. The profile shows approximately 90,000 clones, around 87% of them singletons. Sequencing was done on a sample of peripheral blood. The receptors derive from a human donor in a cohort sampled during active COVID-19. CDR3s include the opening cysteine and the closing phenylalanine or tryptophan. D genes are given only for firm matches. Clone size is stated in some rows and not others, as once, few, many or a class when expanded.

TRBJ2-1	TRBV10-3	TRBD2	NA	TGTGCCGCGACTAGCGGGGGTCGGTACAATGAGCAGTTCTTC	CAATSGGRYNEQFF
TRBJ2-1	TRBV4-3	NA	NA	TGCGCCAGCAGCCAAGATGGCGGCGGTTCCTACAATGAGCAGTTCTTC	CASSQDGGGSYNEQFF
TRBJ2-7	TRBV27	NA	once	TGTGCCAGCAGACCGCTCGACATACCCTACGAGCAGTACTTC	CASRPLDIPYEQYF
TRBJ2-2	TRBV30	NA	once	TGTGCCTGGAGTGTACCGTTAGCAGTCACCGGGGAGCTGTTTTTT	CAWSVPLAVTGELFF
TRBJ1-5	TRBV6-6	NA	NA	TGTGCCAGCAGTTACCACGGAGGGTCAGTATATCAGCCCCAGCATTTT	CASSYHGGSVYQPQHF
TRBJ2-2	TRBV7-3	TRBD2	NA	TGTGCCAGCAGCTTAACGTGGGAGCGGGGGAACACCGGGGAGCTGTTTTTT	CASSLTWERGNTGELFF
TRBJ2-1	TRBV5-1	NA	NA	TGCGCCAGCAGCCCCGGGGACATTAACAATGAGCAGTTCTTC	CASSPGDINNEQFF
TRBJ2-7	TRBV7-9	TRBD1	NA	TGTGCCAGCAGCCCCCCCGGGACAGGCTACGAGCAGTACTTC	CASSPPGTGYEQYF
TRBJ2-1	TRBV27	NA	NA	TGTGCCAGCAGTTTAGCCCTTACAGGGAGTGAGCAGTTCTTC	CASSLALTGSEQFF
TRBJ1-1	TRBV7-2	NA	NA	TGTGCCAGCAGCTTACTAGGGGGTCTTGAAGCTTTCTTT	CASSLLGGLEAFF
TRBJ1-6	TRBV12-3/TRBV12-4	NA	NA	TGTGCCAGCAGTGACAGGTATAATTCACCCCTCCACTTT	CASSDRYNSPLHF
TRBJ2-3	TRBV12-3/TRBV12-4	TRBD2	NA	TGTGCCAGCAGCTCCCGGGGGGCAGATACGCAGTATTTT	CASSSRGADTQYF
TRBJ2-1	TRBV7-9	NA	NA	TGTGCCAGCAGCTTTACTAGCAGCTACAATGAGCAGTTCTTC	CASSFTSSYNEQFF
TRBJ1-1	TRBV27	NA	NA	TGTGCCAGCAGTTTCTGGGGGGGGAACACTGAAGCTTTCTTT	CASSFWGGNTEAFF
TRBJ1-5	TRBV30	TRBD1	NA	TGTGCCTGGAGTCCCCTTGGGACAGGGGCCCGGCAGCCCCAGCATTTT	CAWSPLGTGARQPQHF
TRBJ1-3	TRBV29-1	NA	once	TGCAGCGTCCAACAGCAGCATTTAGGAAACACCATATATTTT	CSVQQQHLGNTIYF
TRBJ2-3	TRBV5-1	NA	few	TGCGCCAGCAGCTTGACCGGCCCGGGTGGAGGTACGCAGTATTTT	CASSLTGPGGGTQYF
TRBJ1-1	TRBV5-1	TRBD1	NA	TGCGCCAGCAGCTCCCGACCCCCGGGACAGGATATGAACACTGAAGCTTTCTTT	CASSSRPPGQDMNTEAFF